The 29 T cell receptor beta chains reported below all come from one sample, sequenced in a study of cytomegalovirus exposure and HLA in healthy donors. PCR amplification relied on 60 Vbeta primers (plus 13 Jbeta primers). Profiling relied on immunoSEQ multiplex PCR, and the TCRdb table lists in-frame clones only, not all of them. There are about 130,000 clones in the sample; 75% to 80% occur only once, and around 2% lies in the top ten. The specimen sequenced was PBMCs. These receptors originate from a man aged 25 to 40 in good health and CMV-seronegative.

This clone was picked up a small number of times. V and J are TRBV18 and TRBJ2-7; no clear D gene. The ends were cut back, 3 bases at V and 6 bases at J, with 12 bases in the middle. The CDR3 loop spans 13 amino acids. Germline V CDR1 and CDR2: KGHSH, LQKENI. In nucleotides, the CDR3 is TGTGCCAGCTCACCCGCCAGCGTAGTCGAGCAGTACTTC. It yields the protein CASSPASVVEQYF.

V usage is TRBV28 and J usage is TRBJ1-5; a weak D match, TRBD1 (5 bases). The CDR3 runs 16 residues. Trimming cost V 3 bases and J 1 base, with 13 bases left between them. Germline V gene data show CDR1 as MDHEN and CDR2 as SYDVKM. For the CDR3, the DNA is TGTGCCAGCAGTTTGGCCAGGGTATGGAGCAATCAGCCCCAGCATTTT. Protein: CASSLARVWSNQPQHF.

The chain employs TRBV2 and TRBJ2-2; D uncertain. This CDR3 contains 14 residues. Trimming removed 2 bases from V and 1 base from J, with 5 bases in between. CDR1 SNHLY and CDR2 FYNNEI come from the germline V gene. The DNA for the CDR3 is TGTGCCAGCAGTGAAAGCCGGAACACCGGGGAGCTGTTTTTT. This encodes CASSESRNTGELFF.

The chain links TRBV5-1 to TRBJ2-2, with TRBD1 matching over 7 bases. J gave up 1 base and V 3 bases, and 3 bases lay outside the gene matches. Germline loops: CDR1 SGHRS, CDR2 YFSETQ. This CDR3 spans 15 amino acids. CDR3 region: CASSSGQWNTGELFF. The CDR3 DNA reads TGCGCCAGCAGCTCGGGACAGTGGAACACCGGGGAGCTGTTTTTT. The variable domain in full, completed from reference TRBV5-1 and TRBJ2-2, reads KAGVTQTPRYLIKTRGQQVTLSCSPISGHRSVSWYQQTPGQGLQFLFEYFSETQRNKGNFPGRFSGRQFSNSRSEMNVSTLELGDSALYLCASSSGQWNTGELFFGEGSRLTVL.

The CDR3 spells CASSKVPLAGGPGLNEQFF. DNA of the CDR3: TGTGCCAGCAGCAAAGTCCCCCTAGCGGGAGGGCCAGGGCTCAATGAGCAGTTCTTC. V gene TRBV21-1 combines with J gene TRBJ2-1; the table's D gene call, TRBD2, was not cross checked with the DNA. TRBV21-1 is a known pseudogene. The CDR3 contains 19 residues.

J is TRBJ2-7 and V is TRBV28; 10 bases map to TRBD1. Per germline, CDR1 MDHEN and CDR2 SYDVKM. The ends lost 1 base at V and 6 bases at J; junction bases unmatched: 6. The CDR3 loop spans 15 amino acids. The CDR3 DNA reads TGTGCCAGCAGTTTATTTGGGACAGGGGTCGGCGAGCAGTACTTC. It is translated as CASSLFGTGVGEQYF.

The chain combines TRBV19 with TRBJ2-3, with D maybe TRBD2 (5 bases). V shed 10 bases and J shed 0 bases, with 17 bases lying between them. In germline, CDR1 is LNHDA, CDR2 SQIVND (reference sequence). The CDR3 runs 15 residues. The CDR3 DNA reads TGTGCCATCTCCGAGGGAGCCTCTAGCACAGATACGCAGTATTTT. Its translation: CAISEGASSTDTQYF.

As concerns this clone: The same CDR3 is also encoded by other DNA sequences in this sample. The rearrangement joins TRBV7-9 to TRBJ2-2; D unresolved. Trimming left V 1 base short and J 2 bases short, with 5 bases between. In germline, CDR1 is SEHNR, CDR2 FQNEAQ (reference sequence). The CDR3 is made up of 14 amino acids. DNA for the CDR3: TGTGCCAGCAGCTTAGGGCAAAACACCGGGGAGCTGTTTTTT. It specifies CASSLGQNTGELFF.

This chain links TRBV11-2 with TRBJ2-1, with 7 bases that match TRBD2. This CDR3 is 14 amino acids long. CDR1 is SGHAT, CDR2 FQNNGV, per germline. Trimming took 5 bases from V and 3 from J; bases not matched to a gene: 4. This chain's CDR3 is CASSPRDYYNEQFF. The CDR3 bases are TGTGCCAGCAGCCCTAGGGACTACTACAATGAGCAGTTCTTC.

The DNA for the CDR3 is TGCGCCAGCAGCGTACTAGCGGGAGTGAGCAATGAGCAGTTCTTC. Protein: CASSVLAGVSNEQFF. V usage is TRBV5-1 and J usage is TRBJ2-1; TRBD2 agrees at 11 bases. The CDR3 covers 15 residues. Germline lookup yields CDR1 SGHRS and CDR2 YFSETQ. V dropped 4 bases and J dropped 6; count of bases not matched to a gene: 6.

The count of this clone is one. This chain joins TRBV9 and TRBJ2-2, with D tentatively TRBD1 (5 bases). Germline loops: CDR1 SGDLS, CDR2 YYNGEE. Deletions cut 4 bases from V and 6 bases from J, with 10 bases between. CDR3 size: 13 residues. This chain's CDR3 is CASSRGDPGELFF. The CDR3 DNA reads as TGTGCCAGCAGCAGGGGCGATCCCGGGGAGCTGTTTTTT.

The V gene is TRBV5-1, the J gene TRBJ2-7; TRBD2 might be the D (6 bases). Deletions cut 6 bases from V and 0 bases from J, with 13 bases between. This CDR3 comprises 14 residues. Looked up from germline, CDR1 is SGHRS and CDR2 is YFSETQ. Here the CDR3 DNA reads TGCGCCAGCACCCCTCGGCGGGACTCCTACGAGCAGTACTTC. It specifies CASTPRRDSYEQYF.

The genes are TRBV25-1 and TRBJ2-1; D is undetermined. The CDR3 covers 11 residues. Germline V gives CDR1 MGHDK, CDR2 SYGVNS. The V end was cut by 4 bases, the J end by 7 bases, with 5 bases between. The CDR3 DNA is TGTGCCAGCAGTGTTCAGAATGAGCAGTTCTTC. Translated, it gives CASSVQNEQFF.

The chain is built from TRBV6-5 and TRBJ2-7, with D possibly TRBD1 on 6 matching bases. V dropped 1 base and J dropped 6 bases, with 13 bases sitting between them. Germline V CDR1 and CDR2: MNHEY, SVGAGI. The CDR3 loop spans 14 amino acids. CDR3 nucleotides: TGTGCCAGCAGTTACTTTGGACAGACGGGCGAGCAGTACTTC. It is translated as CASSYFGQTGEQYF.

The chain links TRBV5-1 to TRBJ2-5, with a possible D match to TRBD2 (6 bases). This CDR3 has 15 amino acids. Germline values: CDR1 SGHRS, CDR2 YFSETQ. The ends were cut back, 0 bases at V and 2 bases at J, with 11 bases in the middle. The CDR3 here is CASSLGSGTQETQYF. The CDR3 coding sequence is TGCGCCAGCAGCTTGGGGTCAGGGACTCAAGAGACCCAGTACTTC.

CDR3 sequence reads: CSVEDQDKNTEAFF. CDR3 sequence (DNA): TGCAGCGTTGAAGATCAGGACAAGAACACTGAAGCTTTCTTT. The chain recombines TRBV29-1 with TRBJ1-1, with a tentative D call TRBD1 (5 bases). Trimming cost V 0 bases and J 1 base, with 9 bases left between them. This CDR3 has 14 residues. The germline gives CDR1 SQVTM, CDR2 ANQGSEA.

J is TRBJ2-7 and V is TRBV5-1, with unresolved D. The CDR3 has 12 residues. From germline, CDR1 is SGHRS and CDR2 YFSETQ. Trimming removed 4 bases at V and 0 bases at J, with 5 bases between. The CDR3 reads CASSESSYEQYF. The CDR3 nucleotides are TGCGCCAGCAGCGAGAGCTCCTACGAGCAGTACTTC.

This chain uses TRBV11-2 with TRBJ2-1; tentative D call: TRBD2 (6 bases). The CDR3 is made up of 13 amino acids. The V end was cut by 5 bases, the J end by 13 bases, with 18 bases between. Per germline, CDR1 SGHAT and CDR2 FQNNGV. CDR3 protein: CASSPAGTSSQFF. The CDR3 nucleotides read TGTGCCAGCAGCCCGGCGGGGACGTCATCCCAGTTCTTC. Full variable domain (outside the CDR3, taken from reference TRBV11-2 and TRBJ2-1): EAGVAQSPRYKIIEKRQSVAFWCNPISGHATLYWYQQILGQGPKLLIQFQNNGVVDDSQLPKDRFSAERLKGVDSTLKIQPAKLEDSAVYLCASSPAGTSSQFFGPGTRLTVL.

The rearrangement joins TRBV19 to TRBJ1-5, with 12 bases lining up with TRBD1. J gave up 5 bases and V 1 base, and 6 bases lay outside the gene matches. The CDR3 totals 17 residues. Germline V gives CDR1 LNHDA, CDR2 SQIVND (reference sequence). The CDR3 spells CASSIGLGTGGYQPQHF. DNA for the CDR3: TGTGCCAGTAGTATAGGGCTGGGGACAGGGGGCTATCAGCCCCAGCATTTT.

This chain joins TRBV7-9 and TRBJ1-1; a possible D gene is TRBD1 (5 bases). Germline V gives CDR1 SEHNR, CDR2 FQNEAQ (reference sequence). This CDR3 has 13 residues. Trimming took 8 bases from V and 1 from J, leaving 11 bases between them. The DNA of the CDR3 is TGTGCCAGCGGCCCGGGGGAGAACACTGAAGCTTTCTTT. Encoded protein: CASGPGENTEAFF.

J is TRBJ1-5 and V is TRBV7-2; 7 bases align to TRBD1. J gave up 6 bases and V 5 bases, and 13 bases lay outside the gene matches. Germline CDR1 reads SGHTA; CDR2 reads FQGNSA. The CDR3 is 16 amino acids. The CDR3: CASSASTGRLGQPQHF. The CDR3 DNA reads TGTGCCAGCAGCGCCTCGACAGGGAGGTTGGGTCAGCCCCAGCATTTT.

The rearrangement joins TRBV6-6 to TRBJ2-7; TRBD1 matches at 10 bases. Germline V gene lookup returns CDR1 MNHNY and CDR2 SVGAGI (reference sequence). V shed 7 bases and J 2 bases; nucleotides not matched to a gene: 8. This CDR3 region has 15 residues. The CDR3 DNA is TGTGCCAGCACCCGAACCGGGACAGGGGCCTACGAGCAGTACTTC. Translation: CASTRTGTGAYEQYF.

This clone was found once. The chain has TRBV9 and TRBJ2-1; weak D call: TRBD1 (6 bases). The germline V gene has CDR1 SGDLS and CDR2 YYNGEE. CDR3 length: 13 amino acids. V was clipped by 4 bases and J by 8 bases, with 13 bases between them. In nucleotides, the CDR3 is TGTGCCAGCAGCCCAGGGGTGGATCATGAGCAGTTCTTC. Protein product: CASSPGVDHEQFF.

V and J are TRBV30 and TRBJ1-1, with D possibly matching TRBD1 (5 bases). The CDR3 is made up of 13 amino acids. Trimming stripped 7 bases from V and 1 base from J, with 13 bases between. CDR1 and CDR2 from the germline V gene are GTSNPN and SVGIG (reference sequence). The DNA for the CDR3 is TGTGCCTCCTCCCCGACAGCGAACACTGAAGCTTTCTTT. Translating it yields CASSPTANTEAFF.

This clone was seen once. This sequence joins TRBV2 and TRBJ1-1; possibly TRBD1 for D (5 bases). The CDR3 runs to 18 residues. Germline values: CDR1 SNHLY, CDR2 FYNNEI. The V end was cut by 6 bases, the J end by 0 bases, with 23 bases between. As DNA, the CDR3 is TGTGCCAGCAGCGGACACGGGCCGGGGAGGGTCGTGAACACTGAAGCTTTCTTT. Amino acids: CASSGHGPGRVVNTEAFF. The full variable domain, rest sourced from reference TRBV2 and TRBJ1-1, is EPEVTQTPSHQVTQMGQEVILRCVPISNHLYFYWYRQILGQKVEFLVSFYNNEISEKSEIFDDQFSVERPDGSNFTLKIRSTKLEDSAMYFCASSGHGPGRVVNTEAFFGQGTRLTVV.

V gene TRBV13 combines with J gene TRBJ2-3, with D unclear. The germline gives CDR1 PRHDT, CDR2 FYEKMQ (reference sequence). V lost 5 bases and J 5 bases, leaving 11 bases between the germline ends. The CDR3 length is 13 residues. DNA for the CDR3: TGTGCCAGCAGCCCCGATTCAGGAGATACGCAGTATTTT. Translated, it gives CASSPDSGDTQYF.

The chain is built from TRBV10-3 and TRBJ2-2, with 10 bases lining up with TRBD2. This CDR3 has 17 amino acids. V lost 3 bases to trimming and J lost 3 bases; unmatched junction nucleotides: 7. Germline CDR1 ENHRY, CDR2 SYGVKD. Written as DNA, the CDR3 is TGTGCCATCAGTGAATTATCGACTAGCGGGTACACCGGGGAGCTGTTTTTT. The encoded protein is CAISELSTSGYTGELFF.

This clone was seen once. In nucleotides, the CDR3 is TGCGCCAGCAGCCAAGGACTAGCGGTAGCCACAGATACGCAGTATTTT. This encodes CASSQGLAVATDTQYF. The chain combines TRBV4-1 with TRBJ2-3; 9 bases line up with TRBD2. CDR1 and CDR2 (germline): MGHRA, YSYEKL. This CDR3 region has 16 residues. The V and J ends lost 1 base and 2 bases, in that order; junction bases with no gene match: 4.

The V and J genes are TRBV2 and TRBJ2-7, with D possibly matching TRBD1 (6 bases). The V and J ends lost 1 base and 2 bases respectively, with 9 bases between them. The CDR3 length is 14 residues. In germline, CDR1 is SNHLY, CDR2 FYNNEI. The CDR3 DNA reads as TGTGCCAGCAGTGAAGGGGACATAACCTACGAGCAGTACTTC. It encodes CASSEGDITYEQYF.